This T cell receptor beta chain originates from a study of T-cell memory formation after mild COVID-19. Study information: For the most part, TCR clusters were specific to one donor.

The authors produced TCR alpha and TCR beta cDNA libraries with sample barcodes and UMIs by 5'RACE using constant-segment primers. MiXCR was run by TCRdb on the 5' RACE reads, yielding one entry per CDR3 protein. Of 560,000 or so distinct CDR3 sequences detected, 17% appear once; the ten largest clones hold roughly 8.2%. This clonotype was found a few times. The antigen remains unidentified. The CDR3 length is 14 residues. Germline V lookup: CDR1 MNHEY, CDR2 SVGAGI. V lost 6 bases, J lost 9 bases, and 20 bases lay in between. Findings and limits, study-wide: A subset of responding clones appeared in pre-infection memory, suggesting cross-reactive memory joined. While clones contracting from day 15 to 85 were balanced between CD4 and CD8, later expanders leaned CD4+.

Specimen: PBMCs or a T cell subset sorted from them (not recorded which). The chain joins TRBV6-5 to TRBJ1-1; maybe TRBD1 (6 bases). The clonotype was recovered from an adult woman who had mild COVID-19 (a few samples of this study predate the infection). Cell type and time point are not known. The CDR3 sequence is CASRRPGQGRKAFF. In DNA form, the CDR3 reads TGTGCCAGCAGACGACCCGGGCAGGGGAGAAAAGCTTTCTTT.